The T cell receptor beta chain under discussion was sequenced for a study of T cells after yellow fever vaccination (dated by TCRdb to the late 2010s). Background for the entire study: The SMART-Seq v4 Ultra Low Input RNA kit was used to prepare libraries from fractions with low cell numbers. Bulk TCR alpha and beta repertoires were sequenced longitudinally to track T-cell clones before and after primary and booster YFV17D yellow fever vaccination. Two healthy male donors made up the cohort, one aged 18 to 30 years and the other aged 30 to 40 years. Blood samples were taken at several timepoints before and after primary and secondary immunization, and bulk PBMC replicates and cell subsets were isolated.

The germline V gene encodes CDR1 WSHSY and CDR2 SAAADI. The CDR3 sequence holds 12 residues, the cysteine and phenylalanine included. Of all the DNA, just the CDR3 is kept, 36 bases in frame from base 1. V was cut back by 6 bases and J by 7 bases, leaving a gap of 10 bases between them. In its sample, this clonotype was seen many times. Its antigen has not been determined. There are no base qualities to consult, and no much larger clone falls within one base. Study-wide conclusions, independent of this receptor: The secondary T-cell response was found to be weaker but faster than the primary response, with a peak reached on day 5 rather than on day 15. After the booster, most clones that had expanded after primary vaccination were detected again (almost 97% of CD4 and around nine tenths of CD8), suggesting broad maintenance of memory. The study included only a couple of donors, which limits how far the findings can be generalized. A small fraction of clonotypes showed up in both the CD4 and CD8 compartments, probably as a result of convergent recombination. Computational filtering was required because FACS-sorted repertoires could contain abundant contaminating clonotypes from the bulk population.

TCR cDNA was synthesized by 5'RACE template switching, through which a universal primer site and unique molecular identifiers were introduced. Priming of cDNA synthesis was performed from both the TCR alpha and TCR beta constant segments. Library amplification involved two PCR steps, and the second step added sample barcodes and sequencing adapters. Sequencing of the libraries was done on either Illumina HiSeq 2500 (2x100 bp) or NovaSeq (2x150 bp). The source study handled its data this way. MIGEC handled demultiplexing of reads and collapsing into UMI consensus sequences, while MiXCR performed V(D)J alignment. Using edgeR on replicate PBMC samples, clonotypes were called vaccine-responding if FDR was below 0.01 and the log2 fold change was above 5 up to day 15. Each bulk clonotype was labeled CD4 or CD8 based on which sequenced repertoire, CD4 or CD8, contained the clonotype at higher abundance. The raw public data were reprocessed by TCRdb itself: fastp quality trimming at Q25, MiXCR clonotype calling, in-frame beta chains only. Identical CDR3 protein sequences are pooled into one entry, listed with their most common genes and DNA. These V and J calls are TCRdb output, not the study's own analysis. The sample table contains about 130,000 distinct CDR3 sequences; only one count was recorded for about 6.2% of them. The top ten constitute more than 0.55% of the sample.

The sample's treatment or condition label, in plain terms: live attenuated yellow fever vaccine strain. A standard Ficoll-Paque protocol was used to isolate PBMCs from peripheral blood. Dynabeads CD4 and CD8 positive selection kits were used to isolate the CD4 and CD8 T-cell fractions. RNA was extracted with TriZol from bulk PBMCs, CD4 and CD8 fractions, and dextramer-positive and dextramer-negative fractions. The sample was CD4+ T cells sorted from PBMCs, taken 10 days after the yellow fever booster vaccination. The source is a young man who received the YFV17D yellow fever vaccine. In this chain, TRBV10-2 is recombined with TRBJ1-3; a weak D assignment points to TRBD1 (6 bases agree). Read as DNA, the sequence is TGCGCCAGCAGCGACCAGGGGAACACCATATATTTT. Its translation is CASSDQGNTIYF.